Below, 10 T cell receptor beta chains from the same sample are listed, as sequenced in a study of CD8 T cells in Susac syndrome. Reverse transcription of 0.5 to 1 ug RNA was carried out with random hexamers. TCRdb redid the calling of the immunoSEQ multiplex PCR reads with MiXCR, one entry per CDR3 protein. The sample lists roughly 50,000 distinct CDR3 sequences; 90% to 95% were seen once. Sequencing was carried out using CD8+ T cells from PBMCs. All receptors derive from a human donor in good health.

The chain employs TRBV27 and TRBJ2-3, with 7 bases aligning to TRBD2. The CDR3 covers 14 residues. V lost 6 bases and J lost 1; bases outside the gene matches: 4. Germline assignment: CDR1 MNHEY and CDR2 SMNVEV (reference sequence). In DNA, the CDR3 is TGTGCCAGCAGCCAACTAGCGCGCACAGATACGCAGTATTTT. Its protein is CASSQLARTDTQYF.

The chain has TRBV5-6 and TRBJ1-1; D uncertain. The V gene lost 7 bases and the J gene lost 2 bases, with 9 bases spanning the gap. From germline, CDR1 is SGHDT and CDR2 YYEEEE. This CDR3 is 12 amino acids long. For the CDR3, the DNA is TGTGCCAGCGGGAACCCCAACACTGAAGCTTTCTTT. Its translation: CASGNPNTEAFF.

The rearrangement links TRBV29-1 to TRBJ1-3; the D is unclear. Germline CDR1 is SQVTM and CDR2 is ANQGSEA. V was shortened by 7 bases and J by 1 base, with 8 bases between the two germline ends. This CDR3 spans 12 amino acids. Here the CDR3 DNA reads TGCAGCGCCCGGGGATCTGGAAACACCATATATTTT. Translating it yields CSARGSGNTIYF.

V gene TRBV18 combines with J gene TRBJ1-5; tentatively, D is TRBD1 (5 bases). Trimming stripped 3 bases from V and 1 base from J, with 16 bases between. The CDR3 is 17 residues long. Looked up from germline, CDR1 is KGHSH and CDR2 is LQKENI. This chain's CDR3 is CASSPDPGGLSNQPQHF. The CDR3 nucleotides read TGTGCCAGCTCACCTGACCCCGGGGGGTTGAGCAATCAGCCCCAGCATTTT. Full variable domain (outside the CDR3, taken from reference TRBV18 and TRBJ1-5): NAGVMQNPRHLVRRRGQEARLRCSPMKGHSHVYWYRQLPEEGLKFMVYLQKENIIDESGMPKERFSAEFPKEGPSILRIQQVVRGDSAAYFCASSPDPGGLSNQPQHFGDGTRLSIL.

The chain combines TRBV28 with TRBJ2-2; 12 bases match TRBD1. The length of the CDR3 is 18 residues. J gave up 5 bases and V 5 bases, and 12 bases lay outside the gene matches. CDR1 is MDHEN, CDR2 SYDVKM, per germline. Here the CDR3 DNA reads TGTGCCAGCAGTCCCTTAGCGGGACAGGGGGCGTTTACCGGGGAGCTGTTTTTT. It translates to CASSPLAGQGAFTGELFF.

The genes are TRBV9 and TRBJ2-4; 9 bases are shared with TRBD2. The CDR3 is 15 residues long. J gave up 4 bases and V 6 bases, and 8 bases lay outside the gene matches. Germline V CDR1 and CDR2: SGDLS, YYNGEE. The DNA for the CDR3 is TGTGCCAGCACCCCGGGCGGGAGGGCGAAAAACATTCAGTACTTC. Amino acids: CASTPGGRAKNIQYF.

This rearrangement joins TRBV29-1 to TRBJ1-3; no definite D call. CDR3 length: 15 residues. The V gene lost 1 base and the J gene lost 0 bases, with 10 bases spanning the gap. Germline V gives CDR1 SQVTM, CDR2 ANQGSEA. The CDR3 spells CSVEGYTSSGNTIYF. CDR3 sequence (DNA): TGCAGCGTTGAAGGCTACACGAGCTCTGGAAACACCATATATTTT.

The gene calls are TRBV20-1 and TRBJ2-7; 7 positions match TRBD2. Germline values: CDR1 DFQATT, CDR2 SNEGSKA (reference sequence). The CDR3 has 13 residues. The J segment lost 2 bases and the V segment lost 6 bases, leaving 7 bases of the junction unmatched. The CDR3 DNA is TGCAGTGCCGCCCTAGCGGAGCCCTACGAGCAGTACTTC. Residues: CSAALAEPYEQYF.

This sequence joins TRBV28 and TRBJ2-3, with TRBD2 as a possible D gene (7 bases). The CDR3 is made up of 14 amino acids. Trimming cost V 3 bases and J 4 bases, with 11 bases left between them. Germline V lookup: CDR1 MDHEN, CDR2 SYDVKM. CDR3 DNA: TGTGCCAGCAGTTTGAGGGGGAGGGCAGATACGCAGTATTTT. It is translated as CASSLRGRADTQYF. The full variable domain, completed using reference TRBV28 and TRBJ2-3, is DVKVTQSSRYLVKRTGEKVFLECVQDMDHENMFWYRQDPGLGLRLIYFSYDVKMKEKGDIPEGYSVSREKKERFSLILESASTNQTSMYLCASSLRGRADTQYFGPGTRLTVL.

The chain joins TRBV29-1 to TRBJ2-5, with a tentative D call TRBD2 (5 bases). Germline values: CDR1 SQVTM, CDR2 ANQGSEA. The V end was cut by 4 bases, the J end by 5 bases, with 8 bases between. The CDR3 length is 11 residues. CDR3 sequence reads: CSVGLAETQYF. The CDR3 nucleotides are TGCAGCGTTGGTCTAGCCGAGACCCAGTACTTC.